Sequencing of this TCR beta chain was carried out in a study of shared clonotypes between healthy human individuals (dated by TCRdb to 2019 to 2021). With respect to the entire study: A couple of women and a few men aged 18 to 49 years were included in the cohort. For each donor, CD4 naive and CD4 memory were each run on three plates, CD8 naive on two plates, and CD8 memory on one plate. The study deeply sequenced blood TCR repertoires of five healthy adults to estimate repertoire size and the extent of clonotype sharing between individuals. To increase sequencing depth and limit assay-specific biases, TCR repertoire library preparation and sequencing were carried out by different laboratories using diverse techniques. Between about 0.9 and 9 billion PBMCs per donor were obtained by leukapheresis. Overall results and qualifications from the work: Pairwise subsampling indicated that sequencing depth was expected to affect the degree of clonotype sharing among donors. Naive subsets generally had larger estimated clonotype richness than memory subsets. When a handful of donors were compared, the shared fraction of clonotypes was around 4.6% for naive CD4, over 3% for naive CD8, 2.3% for memory CD4, and roughly 0.43% for memory CD8. Only blood was sampled, and tissue TCR repertoires likely differ from those in blood. Higher generation probabilities were observed for clonotypes shared by all four sorted-subset donors than for non-shared clonotypes. Rarefaction of sorted-subset datasets indicated incomplete sequencing despite the large sequencing depth. The genetic and exposure-history diversity represented was limited by the small number of donors.

This clone turned up a few times. The antigen it binds to is not known. Per-nucleotide qualities are absent, and no much larger clonotype sits a single base away. Using the deep immunoSEQ assay, multiplex PCR amplified TCR CDR3 regions from genomic DNA. For each cell subset, the extracted genomic DNA was distributed evenly across all wells of several immunoSEQ 96-well plates, and each plate served as one replicate. Each replicate PCR for sorted subsets received about 210 ng genomic DNA, equal to roughly 30,000 T cell genomes. Purified libraries were quantified with a Qubit 3.0 fluorometer, sized on a Bioanalyzer 2100, and re-quantified with the KAPA Library Quantification kit. Each immunoSEQ 96-well plate was sequenced on its own single-read 150-cycle Illumina NextSeq 550 flow cell. As for the authors' bioinformatics: Because only junctional sequences without quality scores were contained in the immunoSEQ output, filtering matching that applied to full-length reads could not be performed. To assign V/J genes and CDR3, sequences were annotated against IMGT germline references using PyIR, a Python wrapper for IgBLAST v1.9. Reads with weak V/J assignments (E-value above 1e-6), missing CDR3, stop codons, out-of-frame junctions, or ambiguous translated residues were removed. V3J clonotypes were defined by identical inferred V gene, J gene, and CDR3 amino acid sequence. Percentage overlap between repertoires was calculated by dividing the number of shared unique clonotypes by the size of the smaller repertoire. Repertoire richness was assessed with RTK rarefaction, the Chao1 estimator, and Recon v2.1 estimates of unobserved clonotypes. Generation probabilities were computed with OLGA for all TCRbeta clonotypes obtained by the gDNA method from a few donors. In its TCRdb copy, this immuneACCESS table keeps in-frame sequences only and misses some clones. Where compared with another copy, unresolved V genes explain less than half of these, and the others have no known cause. V and J calls and clone size are given by that table; D and trimming were obtained from the DNA. For this sample there are about 680,000 clones; approximately 90% appear just once. About 24% of the sample is taken by the ten largest.

Measured from the cysteine to the phenylalanine, the CDR3 is 14 residues long. CDR3 DNA is the only sequence kept; it has 42 bases, read in frame from the first base. V is pruned by 2 bases and J by 10 bases, leaving 8 bases of the junction without a gene match. Looking up the germline V gene yields CDR1 MNHEY and CDR2 SVGAGI. CD8 naive samples were CD45RO-negative cells positively selected for CCR7, giving a CD45RA+CCR7+ population that excluded TemRA cells. Donors were healthy HIV-negative adults with no recently reported acute infections or vaccinations. Every donor was a Caucasian adult living in Nashville, Tennessee, USA. Blood was obtained by leukapheresis, after which PBMCs were separated by Ficoll-Histopaque density gradient centrifugation and cryopreserved in liquid nitrogen vapor phase. Analytical flow cytometry was used to check the purity and quantity of every magnetically sorted T cell population. Each sorted fraction had its genomic DNA isolated and then quantified by UV absorbance on a Nanodrop 2000c.

The chain is encoded by TRBV6-5 joined to TRBJ2-1, with 7 middle bases fitting TRBD1. The sequence was obtained from a man between 25 and 39 years old in good health. Material for sequencing was naive CD8+ T cells sorted from blood. What this sample's cell subset or site label stands for: CD45RA+CCR7+. CDR3 region: CASSYELTGVEQFF. DNA sequence: TGTGCCAGCAGTTACGAATTAACAGGGGTAGAGCAGTTCTTC.